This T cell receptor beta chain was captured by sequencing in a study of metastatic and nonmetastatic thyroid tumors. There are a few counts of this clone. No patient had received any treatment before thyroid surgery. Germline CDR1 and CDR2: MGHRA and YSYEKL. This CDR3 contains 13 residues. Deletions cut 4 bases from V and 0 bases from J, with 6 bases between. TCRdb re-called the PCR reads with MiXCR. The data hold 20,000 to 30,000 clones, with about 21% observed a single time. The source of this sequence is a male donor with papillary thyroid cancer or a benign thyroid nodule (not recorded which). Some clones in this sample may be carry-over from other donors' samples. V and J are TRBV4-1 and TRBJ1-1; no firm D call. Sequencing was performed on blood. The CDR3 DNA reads TGCGCCAGCAGCCTTGGACTGAACACTGAAGCTTTCTTT. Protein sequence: CASSLGLNTEAFF.